The T cell receptor beta chain under discussion was sequenced for a study of cytomegalovirus exposure and HLA in healthy donors. PCR involved 60 Vbeta and 13 Jbeta primers. The repertoire was sequenced with immunoSEQ multiplex PCR; TCRdb's copy has only in-frame clones and lacks some. The sample includes 95,000 to 130,000 clones, 9% to 10% seen only once; the top ten take roughly 3%. Specimen: PBMCs. This receptor was identified in a man aged 30 to 39 in good health and CMV-seronegative.

The CDR3 region is CASSIGTNSNQPQHF. The CDR3 DNA is TGTGCCAGTAGTATAGGTACAAATAGCAATCAGCCCCAGCATTTT. The rearrangement uses TRBV19 and TRBJ1-5; no reliable D call. V lost 1 base and J 0 bases, leaving 7 bases between the germline ends. This CDR3 spans 15 amino acids. Germline CDR1 is LNHDA and CDR2 is SQIVND (reference sequence). The complete variable domain, with remaining parts taken from reference TRBV19 and TRBJ1-5, reads DGGITQSPKYLFRKEGQNVTLSCEQNLNHDAMYWYRQDPGQGLRLIYYSQIVNDFQKGDIAEGYSVSREKKESFPLTVTSAQKNPTAFYLCASSIGTNSNQPQHFGDGTRLSIL.